This TCR beta chain was found in a study of blood T cell repertoires in COVID-19. Repertoires were generated with immunoSEQ multiplex PCR, while TCRdb's copy carries only in-frame clones and drops some. The repertoire includes about 300,000 clones, around 86% of them detected once, and 1.3% sits in the top ten. CDR1 is SGHNT and CDR2 is YYREEE in the germline V gene (reference sequence). V shed 5 bases and J shed 5 bases, with 13 bases lying between them. This CDR3 is 13 amino acids long. The V call is TRBV5-4, the J call TRBJ2-5; weak D call: TRBD1 (8 bases). The clonotype comes from a man aged 70 or older with acute or convalescent COVID-19. Specimen: peripheral blood. The CDR3 DNA sequence: TGTGCCAGCAGACAGGGGGGGGTTGAGACCCAGTACTTC. Translated: CASRQGGVETQYF.